This is a list of T cell receptor beta chains from one sample in a study of blood T cell repertoires in COVID-19. TCRdb keeps only in-frame clones here, not all; method: immunoSEQ multiplex PCR. The sample includes roughly 380,000 clones, about 89% seen only once; the top ten take around 1.5%. Sequences were obtained from peripheral blood. All receptors come from a woman between 40 and 55 years old with COVID-19, enrolled during active disease. The CDR3 runs from the conserved cysteine through the conserved F or W. The D gene is left open where the match is weak. Size values are once, few and many counts, or a class for expanded clones, and some rows have none.

CASSNGQREAFF,TGTGCCAGCAGTAACGGACAGAGAGAAGCTTTCTTT,few,.,12,TRBJ1-1,TRBV6-5
CASSLDNSPLHF,TGTGCCAGCAGCCTAGATAATTCACCCCTCCACTTT,.,.,12,TRBJ1-6,TRBV5-6
CASTQRQGYEKLFF,TGTGCCAGTACTCAGAGACAGGGCTACGAAAAACTGTTTTTT,.,TRBD1,14,TRBJ1-4,TRBV19
CASSSDGTSGTDTQYF,TGTGCCAGCAGCTCAGATGGGACTAGCGGCACAGATACGCAGTATTTT,.,TRBD2,16,TRBJ2-3,TRBV11-3
CASGLVMTNRRHEQYF,TGTGCTAGTGGTTTGGTAATGACCAACCGGAGACACGAGCAGTACTTC,few,.,16,TRBJ2-7,TRBV12-5
CASRPGTGGNSPLHF,TGTGCCAGCAGACCCGGGACAGGGGGAAATTCACCCCTCCACTTT,.,TRBD1,15,TRBJ1-6,TRBV6-5
CASSPTFYGQEGYTF,TGTGCCAGCTCACCTACCTTCTACGGACAGGAGGGCTACACCTTC,.,TRBD1,15,TRBJ1-2,TRBV18
CASSPPLGILGNEQFF,TGTGCCAGCAGCCCCCCACTAGGAATCCTCGGGAATGAGCAGTTCTTC,.,.,16,TRBJ2-1,TRBV11-2
CASSQDHVAGGNGYTF,TGCGCCAGCAGCCAAGATCATGTCGCCGGCGGAAATGGCTACACCTTC,few,.,16,TRBJ1-2,TRBV4-3
CASTRTGFGKETQYF,TGTGCTAGCACGCGGACAGGGTTCGGAAAAGAGACCCAGTACTTC,.,TRBD1,15,TRBJ2-5,TRBV7-7
CASGPSTDTQYF,TGTGCTAGTGGCCCTAGCACAGATACGCAGTATTTT,.,.,12,TRBJ2-3,TRBV12-5
CASSEGRGLTTYNEQFF,TGTGCCAGCAGCGAGGGTAGGGGACTAACTACCTACAATGAGCAGTTCTTC,once,TRBD2,17,TRBJ2-1,TRBV13
CASSLRLAGGSSYNEQFF,TGCGCCAGCAGCTTGAGACTAGCGGGAGGGAGCTCCTACAATGAGCAGTTCTTC,.,TRBD2,18,TRBJ2-1,TRBV5-1
CASSLRQASSGNTIYF,TGTGCCAGTAGTTTAAGACAGGCGAGCTCTGGAAACACCATATATTTT,.,.,16,TRBJ1-3,TRBV19
CASSLRTGGGTDTQYF,TGTGCCAGCAGCTTACGGACAGGCGGCGGGACAGATACGCAGTATTTT,.,TRBD1,16,TRBJ2-3,TRBV5-5
CASSTLGQGARETQYF,TGTGCCAGTAGTACCTTAGGACAGGGGGCTAGGGAGACCCAGTACTTC,.,TRBD1,16,TRBJ2-5,TRBV19
CATSRGRDTQYF,TGTGCCACCAGCAGAGGCCGGGATACGCAGTATTTT,.,.,12,TRBJ2-3,TRBV15
CASSFRTGTSNEQFF,TGTGCCAGCAGCTTCCGAACCGGGACTTCGAATGAGCAGTTCTTC,.,.,15,TRBJ2-1,TRBV13
CAYSGYSGNTIYF,TGTGCCTATTCGGGTTATTCTGGAAACACCATATATTTT,.,.,13,TRBJ1-3,TRBV30
CASSLSGTPSYNEQFF,TGTGCCAGCAGCTTATCCGGGACACCTTCCTACAATGAGCAGTTCTTC,.,.,16,TRBJ2-1,TRBV7-3
CASSIVPGGNQPQHF,TGTGCCAGTAGTATAGTACCAGGGGGGAATCAGCCCCAGCATTTT,.,TRBD1,15,TRBJ1-5,TRBV19
CASSLGEDYGYTF,TGTGCCAGCAGCTTAGGGGAGGACTATGGCTACACCTTC,.,.,13,TRBJ1-2,TRBV7-2
CASTAPPGVGQPQHF,TGTGCCAGCACCGCTCCGCCAGGGGTAGGTCAGCCCCAGCATTTT,few,.,15,TRBJ1-5,TRBV6-6
CASSVYGVDSQQKTQYF,TGTGCCAGCAGCGTCTATGGGGTGGACTCTCAGCAGAAGACCCAGTACTTC,.,.,17,TRBJ2-5,TRBV7-2
CASSPKGQGGNSPLHF,TGTGCCAGCAGTCCCAAGGGACAGGGAGGTAATTCACCCCTCCACTTT,.,TRBD1,16,TRBJ1-6,TRBV27
CASSLAPGLANTDTQYF,TGTGCCAGCAGCTTAGCTCCTGGACTAGCGAACACAGATACGCAGTATTTT,.,TRBD2,17,TRBJ2-3,TRBV5-6
CASSPLAGNTGELFF,TGCGCCAGCAGCCCGTTGGCGGGTAACACCGGGGAGCTGTTTTTT,.,.,15,TRBJ2-2,TRBV5-1
CASSLGINRPANYGYTF,TGTGCCAGCAGCCTAGGTATCAATCGCCCAGCTAACTATGGCTACACCTTC,.,.,17,TRBJ1-2,TRBV7-9
CATSRGGRQGLANEKLFF,TGTGCCACCAGCAGAGGGGGGCGACAGGGACTTGCTAATGAAAAACTGTTTTTT,.,TRBD1,18,TRBJ1-4,TRBV15
CASSYRGADTQYF,TGTGCCAGCAGTTACCGCGGCGCAGATACGCAGTATTTT,.,.,13,TRBJ2-3,TRBV12-3/TRBV12-4
CASSSGQAEGYTF,TGTGCCAGCAGCTCAGGACAGGCGGAAGGCTACACCTTC,.,TRBD1,13,TRBJ1-2,TRBV7-2
CSVAGTSVPRDTQYF,TGCAGCGTCGCCGGGACTAGCGTCCCCCGAGATACGCAGTATTTT,.,TRBD2,15,TRBJ2-3,TRBV29-1
CASSALPGGNLLAKNIQYF,TGTGCCAGCAGCGCACTCCCAGGGGGTAATCTCCTAGCCAAAAACATTCAGTACTTC,.,TRBD1,19,TRBJ2-4,TRBV7-8
CASSPGQGPDTQYF,TGTGCCAGCAGCCCGGGACAGGGGCCAGATACGCAGTATTTT,.,TRBD1,14,TRBJ2-3,TRBV7-6
CASGLDDIGSPLHF,TGTGCTAGTGGATTGGACGACATTGGTTCACCCCTCCACTTT,.,.,14,TRBJ1-6,TRBV12-5
CASTQEGLAGPYEQYF,TGTGCCAGCACTCAGGAAGGACTAGCGGGACCCTACGAGCAGTACTTC,.,TRBD2,16,TRBJ2-7,TRBV28
CASSPLQGSVQPQHF,TGCGCCAGCAGCCCCCTTCAGGGGTCCGTTCAGCCCCAGCATTTT,.,.,15,TRBJ1-5,TRBV4-1
CASSQNDRDSPQHF,TGCGCCAGCAGCCAAAATGACAGGGACTCGCCCCAGCATTTT,.,TRBD1,14,TRBJ1-5,TRBV4-1
CSVERGSKSYF,TGCAGCGTTGAAAGGGGGTCCAAATCGTATTTT,.,.,11,TRBJ2-3,TRBV29-1
CASSQDVRDSPLHF,TGCGCCAGCAGCCAAGATGTGAGGGATTCACCCCTCCACTTT,.,.,14,TRBJ1-6,TRBV4-3
CASSRLGSSYEQYF,TGTGCCAGCAGCCGGTTGGGGAGCTCCTACGAGCAGTACTTC,.,.,14,TRBJ2-7,TRBV7-2
CAWSLGTWNEQFF,TGTGCCTGGAGTCTAGGGACTTGGAATGAGCAGTTCTTC,.,.,13,TRBJ2-1,TRBV30
CASSRPAEGAYEQYF,TGTGCCAGCAGCAGACCGGCTGAAGGGGCATACGAGCAGTACTTC,.,.,15,TRBJ2-7,TRBV28
CASRGGGSVNTEAFF,TGTGCCAGCAGAGGGGGAGGGTCGGTGAACACTGAAGCTTTCTTT,few,.,15,TRBJ1-1,TRBV28
CAASFSDTGELFF,TGTGCCGCCTCCTTCAGCGACACCGGGGAGCTGTTTTTT,.,.,13,TRBJ2-2,TRBV10-3
CASSLSRGINYEQYF,TGTGCCAGCAGCCTAAGCAGGGGGATCAACTACGAGCAGTACTTC,.,TRBD1,15,TRBJ2-7,TRBV7-6
CASSSAVYGYTF,TGTGCCAGCAGTTCGGCGGTCTATGGCTACACCTTC,.,.,12,TRBJ1-2,TRBV28
CASRNGGGQPQHF,TGTGCCAGCAGGAATGGGGGGGGGCAGCCCCAGCATTTT,.,.,13,TRBJ1-5,TRBV7-2
CASTLLGANTEAFF,TGTGCCAGCACCCTGTTGGGGGCGAACACTGAAGCTTTCTTT,.,.,14,TRBJ1-1,TRBV6-5
CASSPGGFSNQPQHF,TGTGCCAGCAGCCCCGGGGGGTTTAGCAATCAGCCCCAGCATTTT,.,.,15,TRBJ1-5,TRBV9
CASSPAAGASYNEQFF,TGTGCCAGTAGTCCTGCGGCGGGAGCTTCCTACAATGAGCAGTTCTTC,once,TRBD2,16,TRBJ2-1,TRBV19
CASSPSSSYNSPLHF,TGTGCCAGCAGCCCATCTAGCTCCTATAATTCACCCCTCCACTTT,.,.,15,TRBJ1-6,TRBV7-2
CASRIADGARYEQYF,TGTGCCAGCAGAATAGCGGATGGGGCCCGCTACGAGCAGTACTTC,once,.,15,TRBJ2-7,TRBV6-5
CASSRDRKGGETQYF,TGCGCCAGCAGCCGGGACAGGAAAGGCGGAGAGACCCAGTACTTC,.,TRBD1,15,TRBJ2-5,TRBV5-1
CASSPQQQQGSSGANVLTF,TGTGCCAGCTCACCGCAACAGCAACAGGGGAGCTCTGGGGCCAACGTCCTGACTTTC,.,TRBD1,19,TRBJ2-6,TRBV18
CASSQDSSYGYTF,TGTGCCAGCAGCCAGGACAGTTCCTATGGCTACACCTTC,.,.,13,TRBJ1-2,TRBV7-2
CASSPGQGVNSPLHF,TGTGCCAGCTCACCGGGACAGGGGGTAAATTCACCCCTCCACTTT,.,TRBD1,15,TRBJ1-6,TRBV18